The following is a T cell receptor (beta chain) sequence with its context. J was trimmed by 4 bases and V by 2 bases; bases with no gene match: 8. Germline assignment: CDR1 MNHNS and CDR2 SASEGT. The CDR3 has 16 residues. TCRdb's table, derived via immunoSEQ multiplex PCR, lists solely in-frame clones and lacks some. Of 150,000 to 200,000 clones listed, 82% are singletons. The data belong to a study of blood T cell repertoires in COVID-19. Study overall: COVID-19 samples collected from the United States, Italy and Spain covered acute and convalescent phases. PBMCs, B-cell-depleted T cells, or T cells provided the cDNA or gDNA that made up the material.

Seattle enrolled patients during active infection and tracked them longitudinally. The sample consisted of peripheral blood. The chain links TRBV6-1 to TRBJ1-2, with 9 positions matching TRBD1. The receptor comes from a woman aged 55 to 70 with COVID-19, enrolled during active disease. The CDR3 loop is CASSEIGTGNLYGYTF. The CDR3 DNA reads TGTGCCAGCAGTGAAATCGGGACAGGGAACCTCTATGGCTACACCTTC.